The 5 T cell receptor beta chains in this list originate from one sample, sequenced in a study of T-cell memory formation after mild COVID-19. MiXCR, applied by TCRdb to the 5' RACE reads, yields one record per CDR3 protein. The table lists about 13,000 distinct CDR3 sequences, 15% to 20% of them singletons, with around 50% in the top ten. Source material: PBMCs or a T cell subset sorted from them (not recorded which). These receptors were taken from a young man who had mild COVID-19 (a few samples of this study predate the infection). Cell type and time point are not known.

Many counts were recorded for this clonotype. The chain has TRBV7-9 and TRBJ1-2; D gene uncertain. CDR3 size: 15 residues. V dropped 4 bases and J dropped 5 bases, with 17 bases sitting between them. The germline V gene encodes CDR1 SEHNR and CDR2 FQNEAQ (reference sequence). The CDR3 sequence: CASSSASVSVYGYTF. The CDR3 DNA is TGTGCCAGCAGCTCGGCGTCCGTGTCGGTTTATGGCTACACCTTC.

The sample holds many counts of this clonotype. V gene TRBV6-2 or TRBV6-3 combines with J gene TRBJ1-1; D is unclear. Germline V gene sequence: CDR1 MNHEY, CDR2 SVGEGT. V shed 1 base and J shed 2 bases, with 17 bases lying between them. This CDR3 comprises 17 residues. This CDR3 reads CASSYYIPFGGNTEAFF. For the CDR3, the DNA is TGTGCCAGCAGTTACTACATCCCTTTTGGCGGTAACACTGAAGCTTTCTTT.

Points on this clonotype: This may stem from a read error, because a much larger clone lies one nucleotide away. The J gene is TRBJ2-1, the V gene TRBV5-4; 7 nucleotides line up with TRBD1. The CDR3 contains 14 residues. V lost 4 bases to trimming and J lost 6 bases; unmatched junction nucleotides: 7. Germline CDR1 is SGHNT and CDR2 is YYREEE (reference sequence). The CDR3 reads CASSQGQECNEQFF. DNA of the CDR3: TGTGCCAGCAGCCAAGGACAGGAGTGCAATGAGCAGTTCTTC.

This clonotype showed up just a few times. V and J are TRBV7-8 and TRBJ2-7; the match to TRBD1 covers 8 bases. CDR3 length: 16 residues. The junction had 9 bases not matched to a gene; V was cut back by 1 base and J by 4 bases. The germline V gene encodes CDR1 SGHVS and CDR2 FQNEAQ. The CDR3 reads CASSLGADRVGYEQYV. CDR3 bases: TGTGCCAGCAGCTTAGGGGCGGACAGGGTGGGATACGAGCAGTACGTC.

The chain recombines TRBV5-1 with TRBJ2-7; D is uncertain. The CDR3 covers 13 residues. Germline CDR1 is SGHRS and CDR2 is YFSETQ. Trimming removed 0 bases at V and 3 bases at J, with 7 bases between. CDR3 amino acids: CASSLEGSYEQYV. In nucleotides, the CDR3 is TGCGCCAGCAGCTTGGAGGGCAGCTACGAGCAGTACGTC.